This T cell receptor beta chain was identified during a study of OX40 agonist ivuxolimab in advanced cancers. Looking at the study overall: Participants, roughly 81% male, averaged about 59 years of age, ranging from about 23 to 80.

The V end was cut by 1 base, the J end by 7 bases, with 18 bases between. Germline V gene sequence: CDR1 SGHTS, CDR2 YDEGEE. The CDR3 loop spans 16 amino acids. Findings of the study overall: At 0.1 to 3.0 mg/kg and by week 6, clonal expansion occurred in CD4+ and CD8+ blood T cells.

Peripheral blood came from all dose cohorts at three timepoints. In the case of this clone: Its antigen is not identified.

Only in-frame clones appear in the TCRdb table, and some are missing; sequencing was by immunoSEQ multiplex PCR. The sample has roughly 100,000 clones; around 87% are singletons. The sequenced sample was CD4+ or CD8+ T cells sorted from blood, obtained in a trial of the OX40 agonist ivuxolimab. The TCR originated in an adult with an advanced solid tumor such as melanoma, head and neck, liver or kidney cancer. This chain joins TRBV5-8 and TRBJ1-5; no firm D call. The CDR3 DNA is TGTGCCAGCAGCTTGAAGAAGGTGCATGCGGGGCAGCCCCAGCATTTT. Amino acid sequence: CASSLKKVHAGQPQHF. Drawing the rest from reference TRBV5-8 and TRBJ1-5, the complete variable domain is EAGVTQSPTHLIKTRGQQATLRCSPISGHTSVYWYQQALGLGLQFLLWYDEGEERNRGNFPPRFSGRQFPNYSSELNVNALELEDSALYLCASSLKKVHAGQPQHFGDGTRLSIL.